Sequencing of this T cell receptor beta chain was carried out in a study of circulating and synovial CD4+ cells in juvenile arthritis. Germline V CDR1 and CDR2: MNHEY, SVGAGI. The CDR3 has 15 residues. V lost 2 bases and J lost 3; bases outside the gene matches: 7. Some clones are missing from TCRdb's copy, which holds only in-frame ones; the method was immunoSEQ multiplex PCR. The table has some 33,000 clones, roughly 94% seen once. This clone is a singleton in its sample. The antigen is undetermined. Points from the study as a whole: These blood cells shared more CDR3 sequences with synovium than bulk blood. Circulating pathogenic-like and bulk T cells looked alike by Vbeta family usage. Diversity here was lower than in bulk blood CD4 cells.

The rearrangement links TRBV6-5 to TRBJ2-7; 7 bases are a match to TRBD1. This TCR derives from a human donor with juvenile idiopathic arthritis. Sequenced input: CD4+ T cells from blood. The CDR3 spells CASSYAYRDSYEQYF. The CDR3 DNA reads TGTGCCAGCAGTTACGCTTACCGGGACAGCTACGAGCAGTACTTC.